This TCR beta chain was captured by sequencing in a study of blood T cell repertoires in COVID-19. Trimming took 5 bases from V and 4 from J; bases not matched to a gene: 13. Germline-derived CDR1 and CDR2 are LNHDA and SQIVND (reference sequence). The CDR3 runs 16 residues. Clones were sequenced by immunoSEQ multiplex PCR, and TCRdb holds only the in-frame ones, with some missing. The sample has around 230,000 clones, around 82% seen once. The rearrangement links TRBV19 to TRBJ2-7, with 8 bases lining up with TRBD2. This TCR was sampled from a woman aged 45-65 years with acute or convalescent COVID-19. The material sequenced was peripheral blood. CDR3 DNA sequence: TGTGCCAGTAGTCCCCCGAGGAGCGGGAGTTGGTACGAGCAGTACTTC. Translating gives CASSPPRSGSWYEQYF. The full variable domain, completed using reference TRBV19 and TRBJ2-7, is DGGITQSPKYLFRKEGQNVTLSCEQNLNHDAMYWYRQDPGQGLRLIYYSQIVNDFQKGDIAEGYSVSREKKESFPLTVTSAQKNPTAFYLCASSPPRSGSWYEQYFGPGTRLTVT.